A selection of T cell receptor beta chains follows, all from one sample in a study of OX40 agonist ivuxolimab in advanced cancers. The repertoire was sequenced with immunoSEQ multiplex PCR; TCRdb's copy has only in-frame clones and lacks some. Seen here are under 55,000 clones, about four fifths observed once, and the top ten hold 15%. This sample comprised CD4+ or CD8+ T cells sorted from blood, obtained in a trial of the OX40 agonist ivuxolimab. The receptors stem from an adult with an advanced solid tumor such as melanoma, head and neck, liver or kidney cancer. The CDR3 runs from the conserved cysteine through the conserved F or W. D genes are given only for firm matches. Not every row has a clone size; where given, it reads once, few, many or a size class.

v_call	j_call	clone_size	d_call	cdr3_nt	cdr3_aa
TRBV5-1	TRBJ1-1	NA	NA	TGCGCCAGCAGGACTTCTGAAGCTTTCTTT	CASRTSEAFF
TRBV9	TRBJ2-3	few	NA	TGTGCCAGCAGCGTAGATGGCGGGGAGAGCACAGATACGCAGTATTTT	CASSVDGGESTDTQYF
TRBV6-1	TRBJ2-5	NA	TRBD1	TGTGCCAGCCACAGGGGGCAATTTAGGGAGCAGTACTTC	CASHRGQFREQYF
TRBV6-6	TRBJ1-5	few	NA	TGTGCCAGCAGCGGAGGGGCTCAGCCCCAGCATTTT	CASSGGAQPQHF
TRBV19	TRBJ2-7	NA	NA	TGTGCCAGTTGGGGAGGAGGCCCCTCCTACGAGCAGTACTTC	CASWGGGPSYEQYF
TRBV11-2	TRBJ2-5	NA	TRBD2	TGTGCCAGCAGCTGGACTAGCGGGAGTGGAGAGACCCAGTACTTC	CASSWTSGSGETQYF
TRBV6-5	TRBJ2-7	NA	TRBD1	TGTGCCAGCAGTTACTCCCCCGGGACAGCCTACGAGCAGTACTTC	CASSYSPGTAYEQYF
TRBV11-2	TRBJ1-1	NA	NA	TGTGCCAGCAGCTTTGGCAGGGGTAATGAAGCTTTCTTT	CASSFGRGNEAFF
TRBV18	TRBJ2-2	NA	NA	TGTGCCAGCTCAATCACCTCCGGGCAGGTCACCGGGGAGCTGTTTTTT	CASSITSGQVTGELFF
TRBV13	TRBJ1-3	NA	TRBD1	TGTGCCACTAAGATACAGGGGACAAACACCATATATTTT	CATKIQGTNTIYF
TRBV28	TRBJ1-1	once	TRBD1	TGTGCCAGCAGTTTATCGTACAGGGGGAACACTGAAGCTTTCTTT	CASSLSYRGNTEAFF
TRBV5-8	TRBJ2-7	once	NA	TGTGCCAGCAGCTTCCGGGACACCGGCCGCGAGCAGTACTTC	CASSFRDTGREQYF
TRBV11-3	TRBJ1-6	NA	TRBD1	TGTGCCAGCAGCCTAGCACTCGACAGGGGCGGTTCACCCCTCCACTTT	CASSLALDRGGSPLHF
TRBV9	TRBJ2-7	NA	TRBD2	TGTGCCAGCAGCGTTGGACTAGGTCTCTACGAGCAGTACTTC	CASSVGLGLYEQYF
TRBV4-1	TRBJ1-4	few	NA	TGCGCCAGCAGCCAAGAACCGGCAACTAATGAAAAACTGTTTTTT	CASSQEPATNEKLFF
TRBV4-1	TRBJ2-2	NA	TRBD1	TGCGCCAGCAGCCATCCCGGGACAGAGACGAACACCGGGGAGCTGTTTTTT	CASSHPGTETNTGELFF
TRBV9	TRBJ1-6	NA	NA	TGTGCCAGCAGCGTCGGCATAAGCTCACCCCTCCACTTT	CASSVGISSPLHF
TRBV2	TRBJ2-7	medium-sized	TRBD1	TGTGCCAGCACCATACCTAGGACAGGGGGCGGCTGGCGGGAGTTCTACGAGCAGTACTTC	CASTIPRTGGGWREFYEQYF
TRBV6-1	TRBJ1-2	few	TRBD1	TGTGCCAGCAGGATAGGACAGGGGATTAACTATGGCTACACCTTC	CASRIGQGINYGYTF
TRBV11-2	TRBJ2-5	NA	TRBD2	TGTGCCAGCAGCTTCCTAGCGGGAGGGCCGGGGGAGACCCAGTACTTC	CASSFLAGGPGETQYF
TRBV5-1	TRBJ2-3	NA	TRBD2	TGCGCCAGCAGCTTGCTGGCGGGGGACCCCACAGATACGCAGTATTTT	CASSLLAGDPTDTQYF
TRBV5-4	TRBJ1-1	NA	TRBD1	TGTGCCAGCAGCTGGGGAGATATAAGGACAGGACAGAAAGCTTTCTTT	CASSWGDIRTGQKAFF
TRBV6-5	TRBJ1-2	NA	NA	TGTGCCAGCAGTTACTCGGGGGATGGCTACACCTTC	CASSYSGDGYTF
TRBV19	TRBJ2-5	NA	TRBD2	TGTGCCAGTAGTAGGGGAGGGGAGACCCAGTACTTC	CASSRGGETQYF
TRBV28	TRBJ1-2	NA	NA	TGTGCCAGCAGCGGGGTCGCAAAGGCTAACTATGGCTACACCTTC	CASSGVAKANYGYTF
TRBV6-1	TRBJ1-2	NA	NA	TGTGCCAGCCGGGTCTACTATGGCTACACCTTC	CASRVYYGYTF
TRBV5-1	TRBJ2-4	NA	TRBD1	TGCGCCAGCAGCGAGACAGGGAGTGAAAACATTCAGTACTTC	CASSETGSENIQYF
TRBV4-1	TRBJ2-3	NA	TRBD1	TGCGCCAGCAGCCAACGTCAAAACAGGGGTGGGGGAGATACGCAGTATTTT	CASSQRQNRGGGDTQYF
TRBV6-6	TRBJ1-1	NA	NA	TGTGCCAGCAGTCCTTTATGGGAGAACACTGAAGCTTTCTTT	CASSPLWENTEAFF
TRBV5-4	TRBJ1-2	NA	NA	TGTGCCAGCAGCTGGGAACCAGGGTCCCGGCACGGCTACACCTTC	CASSWEPGSRHGYTF
TRBV5-8	TRBJ2-7	NA	TRBD2	TGTGCCAGCAGCTACAGTTGGGCGGGAGTGTACGAGCAGTACTTC	CASSYSWAGVYEQYF
TRBV11-2	TRBJ1-6	NA	NA	TGTGCCAGCAGACTAAGCGTCACATCTAATTCACCCCTCCACTTT	CASRLSVTSNSPLHF
TRBV6-1	TRBJ2-7	NA	NA	TGTGCCAGCAGCCTGGGGCGGGGGCCCTCCTACGAGCAGTACTTC	CASSLGRGPSYEQYF
TRBV28	TRBJ2-3	NA	NA	TGTGCCAGCAGTTTAGGTGACCCAGACACAGATACGCAGTATTTT	CASSLGDPDTDTQYF
TRBV6-5	TRBJ2-1	NA	NA	TGTGCCAGCAAAGAGAACAGGGATCCCTACAATGAGCAGTTCTTC	CASKENRDPYNEQFF
TRBV4-2	TRBJ2-3	NA	TRBD2	TGTGCCAGCAGCCAAGGCGGGGGGGGGTTCACAGATACGCAGTATTTT	CASSQGGGGFTDTQYF
TRBV5-6	TRBJ1-2	NA	TRBD1	TGTGCCAGCAGCTTGCAGGGGGCCCCATTCGGCTACACCTTC	CASSLQGAPFGYTF
TRBV5-6	TRBJ1-1	NA	NA	TGTGCCAGCAGTTCCACGGGGACTGAAGCTTTCTTT	CASSSTGTEAFF
TRBV2	TRBJ2-7	NA	NA	TGTGCCAGCAAATCGTTTCCGGGGAAGTACGAGCAGTACTTC	CASKSFPGKYEQYF
TRBV7-3	TRBJ1-1	NA	NA	TGTGCCAGCAACCATCGGGAAAACACTGAAGCTTTCTTT	CASNHRENTEAFF
TRBV19	TRBJ2-7	medium-sized	TRBD1	TGTGCCAGTAGTATAGGTCAGGGGGCGTTCGAGCAGTACTTC	CASSIGQGAFEQYF
TRBV7-9	TRBJ2-3	NA	NA	TGTGCCAGCAGCCCAGGGCTCGGGGTCCGCACAGATACGCAGTATTTT	CASSPGLGVRTDTQYF
TRBV7-2	TRBJ1-1	NA	TRBD1	TGTGCCAGCAGCTCAGGGGGGGCCCCACCCCACACTGAAGCTTTCTTT	CASSSGGAPPHTEAFF
TRBV6-5	TRBJ2-5	NA	NA	TGTGCCAGCAGTTCGGACGTTAGCGGAGAGACCCAGTACTTC	CASSSDVSGETQYF
TRBV5-5	TRBJ2-5	NA	TRBD2	TGTGCCAGCAGCTTGGAGGCTAGCGGGAGGGCCGGGGAGACCCAGTACTTC	CASSLEASGRAGETQYF
TRBV7-9	TRBJ2-4	NA	NA	TGTGCCAGCAGCTTAGGGGGGCCTATAGCCAAAAACATTCAGTACTTC	CASSLGGPIAKNIQYF
TRBV7-6	TRBJ2-1	NA	NA	TGTGCCAGCAGCTCCAGGGGCTCGAGCAATGAGCAGTTCTTC	CASSSRGSSNEQFF
TRBV28	TRBJ2-1	NA	TRBD2	TGTGCCAGCACCCCGGGGGGGGTCAATGAGCAGTTCTTC	CASTPGGVNEQFF
TRBV28	TRBJ2-7	NA	NA	TGTGCCAGCAGGCCCGCGGGGCTTGCCTACGAGCAGTACTTC	CASRPAGLAYEQYF
TRBV5-6	TRBJ2-1	few	TRBD2	TGTGCCAGCAGCTTAGGACTAGCGGGTCCGAGCTCCTACAATGAGCAGTTCTTC	CASSLGLAGPSSYNEQFF
TRBV11-2	TRBJ1-1	NA	NA	TGTGCCAGCAGCTTTGAGGGGGTTGAAGCTTTCTTT	CASSFEGVEAFF
TRBV6-1	TRBJ2-7	NA	NA	TGTGCCAGCAGTGCGGGGGAGGCCTACGAGCAGTACTTC	CASSAGEAYEQYF
TRBV4-3	TRBJ1-2	few	NA	TGCGCCAGCAGCCAAGATGTTTGGCGCGGACAGAACTATGGCTACACCTTC	CASSQDVWRGQNYGYTF
TRBV7-9	TRBJ2-7	once	TRBD2	TGTGCCAGCACCTATGGAGGCGGGGGGCGCAACGAGCAGTACTTC	CASTYGGGGRNEQYF
TRBV18	TRBJ2-2	few	NA	TGTGCCAGCTCACCATCGGAGCGGTCGAACGTCGGGGAGCTGTTTTTT	CASSPSERSNVGELFF
TRBV11-2	TRBJ2-5	NA	NA	TGTGCCAGCAGCCCCGCGAACCGGGGGCGCAGGGAGACCCAGTACTTC	CASSPANRGRRETQYF
TRBV28	TRBJ2-3	NA	NA	TGTGCCAGCAGTCCGGGACTGGCAGATACGCAGTATTTT	CASSPGLADTQYF
TRBV28	TRBJ1-6	NA	NA	TGTGCCAGCAGTTTACGGATGTCCCTCCACTTT	CASSLRMSLHF
TRBV11-2	TRBJ2-3	once	NA	TGTGCCAGCAATCCCCCCCTCTTTGCAGATACGCAGTATTTT	CASNPPLFADTQYF